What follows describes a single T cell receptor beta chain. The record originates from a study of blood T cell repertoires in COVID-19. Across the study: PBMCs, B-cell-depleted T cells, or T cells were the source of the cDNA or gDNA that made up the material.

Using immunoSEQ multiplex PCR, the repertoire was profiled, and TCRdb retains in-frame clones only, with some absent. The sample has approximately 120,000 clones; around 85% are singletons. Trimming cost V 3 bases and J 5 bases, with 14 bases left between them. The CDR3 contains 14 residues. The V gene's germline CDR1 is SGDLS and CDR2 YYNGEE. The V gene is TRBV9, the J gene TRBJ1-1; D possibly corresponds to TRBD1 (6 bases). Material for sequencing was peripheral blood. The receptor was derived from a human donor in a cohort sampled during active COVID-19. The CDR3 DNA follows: TGTGCCAGCAGCGGAAACGGGGGGCTTACTGAAGCTTTCTTT. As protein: CASSGNGGLTEAFF.